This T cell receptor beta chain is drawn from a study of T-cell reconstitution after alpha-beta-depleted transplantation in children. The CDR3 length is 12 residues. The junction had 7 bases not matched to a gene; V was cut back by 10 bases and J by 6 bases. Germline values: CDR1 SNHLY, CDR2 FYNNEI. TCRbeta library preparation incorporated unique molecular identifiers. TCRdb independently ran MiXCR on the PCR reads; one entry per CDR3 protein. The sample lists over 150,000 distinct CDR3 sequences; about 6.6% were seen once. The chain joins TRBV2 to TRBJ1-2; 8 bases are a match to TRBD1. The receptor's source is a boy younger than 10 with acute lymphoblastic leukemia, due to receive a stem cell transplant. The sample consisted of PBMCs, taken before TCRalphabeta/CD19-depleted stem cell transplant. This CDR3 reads CATDDRGNGYTF. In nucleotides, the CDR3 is TGTGCCACCGACGACAGGGGAAATGGCTACACCTTC.